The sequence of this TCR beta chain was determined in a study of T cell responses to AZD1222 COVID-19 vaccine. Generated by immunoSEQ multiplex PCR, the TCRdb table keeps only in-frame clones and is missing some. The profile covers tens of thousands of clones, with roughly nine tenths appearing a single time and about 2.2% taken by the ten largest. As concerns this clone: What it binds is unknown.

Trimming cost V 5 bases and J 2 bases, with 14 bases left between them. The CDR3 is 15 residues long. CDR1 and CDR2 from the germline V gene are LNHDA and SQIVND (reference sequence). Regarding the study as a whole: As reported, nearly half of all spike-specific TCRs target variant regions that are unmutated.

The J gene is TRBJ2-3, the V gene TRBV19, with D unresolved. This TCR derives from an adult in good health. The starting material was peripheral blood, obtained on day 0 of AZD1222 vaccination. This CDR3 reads CASSPAPATTDTQYF. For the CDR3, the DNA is TGTGCCAGTAGTCCAGCCCCCGCCACCACAGATACGCAGTATTTT.